Detailed here is one T cell receptor beta chain. TCRdb's table, derived via immunoSEQ multiplex PCR, lists solely in-frame clones and lacks some. The sample yields just under 65,000 clones, roughly 89% seen once. This sample was taken from a study of T cell changes during pregnancy in multiple sclerosis. Material: peripheral blood, obtained after pregnancy. The sequence was collected from a female donor in good health, enrolled as a control in a pregnancy study.

CDR3 bases: TGTGCCAGTGGCCGTCCAGGGGTAAACATTCAGTACTTC. It specifies CASGRPGVNIQYF. The chain links TRBV19 to TRBJ2-4; a possible D gene is TRBD1 (6 bases). The V gene's germline CDR1 is LNHDA and CDR2 SQIVND (reference sequence). Trimming pared 8 bases from V and 6 bases from J, leaving 14 bases between. CDR3 length equals 13 residues.